Listed here is a single TCR beta chain. Its antigen is unidentified. The sample is drawn from a study of chemoradiotherapy in HPV16-positive cancers. Regarding the study as a whole: For HPV16-positive patients, expanding HPV-responsive T cells associated with longer recurrence-free survival. Candidate HPV-specific clones and E7-related TCR motifs grew in tumor during treatment.

V was trimmed by 6 bases and J by 0 bases, leaving 8 bases between them. Germline-derived CDR1 and CDR2 are SGHTA and FQGNSA. The CDR3 length is 14 residues. Clones were read by immunoSEQ multiplex PCR, and TCRdb kept only the in-frame ones, dropping some. This repertoire shows some 29,000 clones, 85% to 95% found once; its top ten account for roughly 18%. Repertoires were sampled repeatedly during chemoradiotherapy. The source was blood, collected from a patient who underwent chemoradiotherapy. The clonotype comes from a human donor with HPV-associated anogenital cancer. The chain uses TRBV7-2 and TRBJ2-2; D is uncertain. The CDR3 nucleotides read TGTGCCAGCAGTACTCAGGCGAACACCGGGGAGCTGTTTTTT. Protein: CASSTQANTGELFF.